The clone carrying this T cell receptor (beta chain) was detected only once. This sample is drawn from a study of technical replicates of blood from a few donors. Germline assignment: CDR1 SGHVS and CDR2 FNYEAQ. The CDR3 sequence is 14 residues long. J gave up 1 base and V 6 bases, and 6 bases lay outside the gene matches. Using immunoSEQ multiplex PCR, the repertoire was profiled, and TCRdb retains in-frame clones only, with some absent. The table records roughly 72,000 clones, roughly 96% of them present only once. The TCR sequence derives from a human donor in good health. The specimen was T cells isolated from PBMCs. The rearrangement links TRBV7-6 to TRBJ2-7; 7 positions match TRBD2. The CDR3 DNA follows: TGTGCCAGCAGTGGGGACTATCTATCCTACGAGCAGTACTTC. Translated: CASSGDYLSYEQYF.